The sample holds one count of the clone carrying this T cell receptor beta chain. This specimen comes from a study of beta chain features in type 1 diabetes. TCRB transcripts that were expressed got sequenced, as all of the isolated RNA had been reverse transcribed. Data came from immunoSEQ multiplex PCR; TCRdb stores just in-frame clones and leaves some out. Found here are approximately 470,000 clones, over 25% of them singletons; the top ten hold almost 0.065%. Input material: naive CD4+ T cells from blood. The source is a man aged 18-30 years in good health.

The CDR3 loop reads CASRLEAGELFF. The CDR3 DNA reads as TGTGCCAGCAGACTAGAGGCCGGGGAGCTGTTTTTT. The chain is built from TRBV6-6 and TRBJ2-2; maybe TRBD2 (5 bases). Trimming shortened V by 6 bases and J by 6 bases, and 8 bases separated the two germline ends. The CDR3 covers 12 residues. The germline V gene has CDR1 MNHNY and CDR2 SVGAGI (reference sequence).